The text below deals with one T cell receptor (beta chain). This sample is drawn from a study of patients and donors after allogeneic stem cell transplantation. V was pared by 7 bases and J by 3 bases, with 11 bases between. The CDR3 has 12 residues. Germline V CDR1 and CDR2: SQVTM, ANQGSEA. TCRdb used MiXCR to reprocess the RT-PCR reads, holding one entry per CDR3 protein. The sample lists about 110,000 distinct CDR3 sequences, approximately 40% seen once, with 27% in the top ten. This chain joins TRBV29-1 and TRBJ2-3, with D possibly being TRBD2 (6 bases). The clonotype originates from a human donor who was either an allogeneic HSCT recipient or a stem cell or donor lymphocyte infusion donor (not recorded which). It is not recorded whose cells these are; they may come from a transplant donor. Specimen: blood, either unsorted or a sorted T cell fraction (not recorded which). The CDR3 spells CSAGDLTDTQYF. DNA for the CDR3: TGCAGCGCTGGGGACTTAACAGATACGCAGTATTTT.